Below are 9 T cell receptor beta chains sequenced from a single sample in a study of T cells in tuberculosis (dated by TCRdb to the late 2010s). The library relied on the immunoSEQ multiplex PCR assay. The immuneACCESS repertoire file appears here via TCRdb, limited to in-frame rearrangements. These files lack a portion of the clones; in checked studies, under half of the deficit traces to unresolved V genes, and the cause of the others is not known. For this sample there are about 34,000 clones; approximately 89% appear just once. Of the sample, 2.2% is held by the ten largest clones. The specimen sequenced was PBMCs. The origin of the receptors is a donor between 5 and 29 years old with latent tuberculosis or without tuberculosis infection.

V usage is TRBV5-4 and J usage is TRBJ1-2, with 8 bases lining up with TRBD1. CDR1 and CDR2 from the germline V gene are SGHNT and YYREEE (reference sequence). V shed 5 bases and J 7 bases; nucleotides not matched to a gene: 10. The CDR3 contains 14 residues. The CDR3 nucleotides are TGTGCCAGCAGGAGGACAGGGTCAGTCTCTGGCTACACCTTC. It yields the protein CASRRTGSVSGYTF. Filled out from reference TRBV5-4 and TRBJ1-2, the complete variable domain reads ETGVTQSPTHLIKTRGQQVTLRCSSQSGHNTVSWYQQALGQGPQFIFQYYREEENGRGNFPPRFSGLQFPNYSSELNVNALELDDSALYLCASRRTGSVSGYTFGSGTRLTVV.

This clone appeared once. V usage is TRBV28 and J usage is TRBJ2-1; a possible D gene is TRBD2 (5 bases). The V and J ends lost 6 bases and 0 bases respectively, with 15 bases between them. The CDR3 sequence is 16 residues long. CDR1 is MDHEN and CDR2 is SYDVKM in the germline V gene. CDR3 sequence reads: CASRAGISPSYNEQFF. The CDR3 nucleotides are TGTGCCAGCAGGGCCGGGATTTCACCCTCCTACAATGAGCAGTTCTTC.

This clone was recorded only once. V usage is TRBV5-4 and J usage is TRBJ2-7; 7 positions agree with TRBD1. The CDR3 contains 15 residues. The germline CDR1 and CDR2 sequences are SGHNT and YYREEE (reference sequence). Trimming cost V 4 bases and J 0 bases; bases outside gene matches: 7. The chain's CDR3 is CASSLRQGSSYEQYF. CDR3 in DNA: TGTGCCAGCAGCCTTAGACAGGGTAGCTCCTACGAGCAGTACTTC.

V gene TRBV6-5 combines with J gene TRBJ2-7, with 7 positions matching TRBD1. This CDR3 has 14 residues. Germline CDR1 MNHEY, CDR2 SVGAGI. V lost 6 bases to trimming and J lost 4 bases; unmatched junction nucleotides: 9. The CDR3 reads CASRDVGTDYEQYF. CDR3 DNA: TGTGCCAGCAGGGACGTCGGGACAGATTACGAGCAGTACTTC.

This clone was detected once. The J gene is TRBJ2-6, the V gene TRBV6-4; D may be TRBD2 (6 bases). The CDR3 sequence is 17 residues long. V lost 8 bases to trimming and J lost 3 bases, with 20 bases between them. The V gene's germline CDR1 is MRHNA and CDR2 SNTAGT. Here the CDR3 reads CASGPGEGLGGANVLTF. Here the CDR3 DNA reads TGTGCCAGCGGCCCGGGGGAAGGGCTAGGTGGGGCCAACGTCCTGACTTTC.

The table lists this clone with a count of one. The CDR3 DNA is TGCGCCAGCAGCCAAGATGTGGTAGCGGGGGGATCCCGCTCCTACAATGAGCAGTTCTTC. Its protein product is CASSQDVVAGGSRSYNEQFF. V gene TRBV4-1 combines with J gene TRBJ2-1, with 10 bases lining up with TRBD2. The CDR3 spans 20 residues. Germline V lookup: CDR1 MGHRA, CDR2 YSYEKL. J was trimmed by 0 bases and V by 0 bases; bases with no gene match: 11.

The chain links TRBV11-2 to TRBJ2-7; a possible D gene is TRBD2 (6 bases). The CDR3 covers 15 residues. Germline V gene sequence: CDR1 SGHAT, CDR2 FQNNGV. Trimming took 0 bases from V and 5 from J, leaving 14 bases between them. CDR3 DNA: TGTGCCAGCAGCTTAGAAGCGGGCCTTTGGAACGAGCAGTACTTC. This codes for CASSLEAGLWNEQYF.

The chain recombines TRBV19 with TRBJ1-5; D remains unclear. CDR3 length: 15 amino acids. Germline V gives CDR1 LNHDA, CDR2 SQIVND (reference sequence). V shed 5 bases and J shed 2 bases, with 13 bases lying between them. The CDR3 protein is CASSPGSTGNQPQHF. CDR3 nucleotide sequence: TGTGCCAGTAGTCCGGGATCTACTGGCAATCAGCCCCAGCATTTT.

This chain uses TRBV10-3 with TRBJ1-1, with TRBD1 matching over 7 bases. With V trimmed by 3 bases and J by 3 bases, 7 bases remained unmatched. The CDR3 spans 15 residues. Germline CDR1 reads ENHRY; CDR2 reads SYGVKD. Here the CDR3 DNA reads TGTGCCATCAGTGAAGGGACAGCCAGTTACACTGAAGCTTTCTTT. Translating it yields CAISEGTASYTEAFF.